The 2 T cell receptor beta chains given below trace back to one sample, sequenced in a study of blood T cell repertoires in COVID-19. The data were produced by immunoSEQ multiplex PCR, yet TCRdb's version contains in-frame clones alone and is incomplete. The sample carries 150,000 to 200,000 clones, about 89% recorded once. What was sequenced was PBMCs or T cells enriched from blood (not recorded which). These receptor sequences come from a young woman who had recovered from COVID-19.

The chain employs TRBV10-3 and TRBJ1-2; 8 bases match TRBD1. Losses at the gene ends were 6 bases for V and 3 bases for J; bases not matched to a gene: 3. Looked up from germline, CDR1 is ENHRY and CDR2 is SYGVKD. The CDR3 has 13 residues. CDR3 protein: CAISDRGYYGYTF. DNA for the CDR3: TGTGCCATCAGCGACAGGGGTTACTATGGCTACACCTTC.

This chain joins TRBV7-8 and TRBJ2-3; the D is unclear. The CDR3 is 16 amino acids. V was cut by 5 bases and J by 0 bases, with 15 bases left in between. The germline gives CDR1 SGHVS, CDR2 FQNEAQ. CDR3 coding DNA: TGTGCCAGCAGCCTGGGCTCGGCTGTTAGCACAGATACGCAGTATTTT. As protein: CASSLGSAVSTDTQYF.